These 16 T cell receptor beta chains originate from one sample sequenced in a study of blood T cells in healthy people across ages. PCR was performed a second time for about 7 to 12 cycles using a sample-barcoded 5' primer and a J-beta primer mix. TCRdb independently ran MiXCR on the 5' RACE reads; one entry per CDR3 protein. Among 850,000 to 950,000 distinct CDR3 sequences, under 35% were seen once, and the ten largest hold roughly 17%. Sequencing used blood. The receptor set was obtained from a woman at least 80 years old in good health.

This clonotype was seen ten or more times. The V call is TRBV5-5, the J call TRBJ1-1; D gene ambiguous. Looked up from germline, CDR1 is SGHKS and CDR2 is YYEKEE (reference sequence). V lost 2 bases and J lost 1, with 9 bases in between. CDR3 size: 14 residues. CDR3 loop: CASSFLWGNTEAFF. The CDR3 DNA follows: TGTGCCAGCAGCTTTTTGTGGGGGAACACTGAAGCTTTCTTT.

This clonotype was seen at least ten times. The chain employs TRBV3-1 and TRBJ2-1; D not certain. The germline gives CDR1 LGHDT, CDR2 YNNKEL (reference sequence). Trimming removed 0 bases from V and 8 bases from J, with 17 bases in between. The CDR3 sequence is 16 residues long. The CDR3 coding sequence is TGTGCCAGCAGCCAAGATCTGGTCCAACGAGGTGATGAGCAGTTCTTC. Translation gives CASSQDLVQRGDEQFF.

At least ten counts were recorded for this clonotype. The chain recombines TRBV18 with TRBJ2-3; tentatively, D is TRBD1 (6 bases). V dropped 7 bases and J dropped 2 bases, with 10 bases sitting between them. The CDR3 length is 13 residues. The V gene's germline CDR1 is KGHSH and CDR2 LQKENI. The CDR3 sequence: CASYRTATDTQYF. In DNA, the CDR3 is TGTGCCAGCTATCGGACAGCCACAGATACGCAGTATTTT.

The table lists this clonotype with many counts. V usage is TRBV20-1 and J usage is TRBJ2-5, with TRBD2 identical over 13 bases. The CDR3 consists of 17 residues. CDR1 and CDR2 from the germline V gene are DFQATT and SNEGSKA (reference sequence). With 0 bases clipped from V and 1 base from J, the junction kept 5 bases outside the gene matches. The CDR3 sequence: CSARDSTSGGAQETQYF. Here the CDR3 DNA reads TGCAGTGCTAGAGATAGTACTAGCGGGGGGGCCCAAGAGACCCAGTACTTC.

For this clonotype: At one end the junction does not follow the germline gene, possibly because of a read error. The V gene is TRBV10-3, the J gene TRBJ2-6; either TRBD1 or TRBD2 may supply D (5 bases each). Germline values: CDR1 ENHRY, CDR2 SYGVKD. The CDR3 runs 11 residues. CDR3 amino acids: CATSELRGRTF. CDR3 sequence (DNA): TGTGCCACCAGTGAGCTGAGGGGTCGGACTTTC.

On this clonotype itself: A read error may explain this, as a much larger clone is one base away. This chain connects TRBV7-2 to TRBJ2-5; possibly TRBD2 for D (6 bases). The V gene lost 4 bases and the J gene lost 11 bases, with 14 bases spanning the gap. In germline, CDR1 is SGHTA, CDR2 FQGNSA. The CDR3 spans 12 residues. The CDR3 sequence: CASSWDWNEQYF. CDR3 nucleotide sequence: TGTGCCAGCAGCTGGGACTGGAATGAGCAGTACTTC.

This clonotype was counted ten times or more. The chain is built from TRBV20-1 and TRBJ2-3; D unclear. The V end lost 6 bases, the J end lost 6 bases, and 10 bases lay between the germline ends. CDR1 DFQATT and CDR2 SNEGSKA come from the germline V gene (reference sequence). CDR3 length: 11 amino acids. CDR3 sequence (DNA): TGCAGTGCCTTATTTCTGGATACGCAGTATTTT. Its translation is CSALFLDTQYF.

CDR3 sequence (DNA): TGTGCCAGCAGCTTAGGCGCGGGACAGGGGAATGAAAAACTGTTTTTT. It codes for CASSLGAGQGNEKLFF. V and J are TRBV7-2 and TRBJ1-4, with 10 bases aligning to TRBD1. The CDR3 loop spans 16 amino acids. Germline V gene data show CDR1 as SGHTA and CDR2 as FQGNSA. The V and J ends lost 1 base and 5 bases, in that order; junction bases with no gene match: 4. Together with reference TRBV7-2 and TRBJ1-4, the CDR3 gives the full variable domain: GAGVSQSPSNKVTEKGKDVELRCDPISGHTALYWYRQSLGQGLEFLIYFQGNSAPDKSGLPSDRFSAERTGGSVSTLTIQRTQQEDSAVYLCASSLGAGQGNEKLFFGSGTQLSVL.

This clonotype was observed a handful of times. The chain employs TRBV30 and TRBJ1-6; D is ambiguous. This CDR3 comprises 13 residues. Trimming took 4 bases from V and 8 from J, leaving 12 bases between them. Germline loops: CDR1 GTSNPN, CDR2 SVGIG (reference sequence). This chain's CDR3 is CAWTQITDSPLHF. As DNA, the CDR3 is TGTGCCTGGACGCAGATTACCGATTCACCCCTCCACTTT.

This clonotype came up many times. V and J are TRBV6-6 and TRBJ2-5, with D possibly being TRBD1 (5 bases). V lost 5 bases to trimming and J lost 2 bases, with 12 bases between them. The CDR3 is made up of 14 amino acids. Germline V gives CDR1 MNHNY, CDR2 SVGAGI (reference sequence). The chain's CDR3 is CASSQGYEQETQYF. CDR3 coding DNA: TGTGCCAGCAGTCAGGGTTACGAGCAAGAGACCCAGTACTTC.

This sequence joins TRBV7-9 and TRBJ1-2; 8 nucleotides match TRBD1. The CDR3 is 17 amino acids. The germline gives CDR1 SEHNR, CDR2 FQNEAQ (reference sequence). Trimming cost V 3 bases and J 6 bases; bases outside gene matches: 15. The CDR3 is CASSFLPQPDRGDGYTF. CDR3 DNA: TGTGCCAGCAGCTTCTTACCCCAACCCGACAGGGGCGATGGCTACACCTTC.

The chain employs TRBV12-3 or TRBV12-4 and TRBJ2-3; D might be TRBD1 (6 bases). The CDR3 sequence is 16 residues long. V was cut by 3 bases and J by 4 bases, with 17 bases left in between. The chain's CDR3 is CASSFRGSFKADTQYF. In DNA form, the CDR3 reads TGTGCCAGCAGTTTTAGGGGGAGTTTTAAAGCAGATACGCAGTATTTT.

This clonotype was seen a few times. V usage is TRBV7-9 and J usage is TRBJ1-1; TRBD1 agrees at 7 bases. Per the germline V gene, CDR1 is SEHNR and CDR2 is FQNEAQ (reference sequence). The junction had 5 bases not matched to a gene; V was cut back by 10 bases and J by 0 bases. This CDR3 contains 13 residues. CDR3 protein: CAIRGEMNTEAFF. The DNA of the CDR3 is TGTGCCATCAGGGGGGAGATGAACACTGAAGCTTTCTTT.

This clonotype has a handful of counts. J is TRBJ2-1 and V is TRBV2; D remains unclear. Trimming left V 7 bases short and J 5 bases short, with 15 bases between. The V gene's germline CDR1 is SNHLY and CDR2 FYNNEI. This CDR3 has 14 amino acids. CDR3 sequence: CASKRQLRDNEQFF. The CDR3 DNA sequence: TGTGCCAGCAAGCGACAACTAAGAGACAATGAGCAGTTCTTC.

This clonotype has a count of ten or more. The V call is TRBV12-3 or TRBV12-4, the J call TRBJ2-7; 11 bases fit TRBD1. The CDR3 sequence is 15 residues long. V trimming: 6 bases; J trimming: 6 bases; junction bases outside the gene matches: 10. CDR3 loop: CASSPGQGAITEQYF. In nucleotides, the CDR3 is TGTGCCAGCAGCCCCGGACAGGGGGCCATTACCGAGCAGTACTTC.

This clonotype appeared many times. The rearrangement links TRBV5-1 to TRBJ2-3; TRBD2 matches 8 bases. The CDR3 is 16 residues long. V trimming: 1 base; J trimming: 1 base; junction bases outside the gene matches: 5. In germline, CDR1 is SGHRS, CDR2 YFSETQ. CDR3 protein: CASSLSSSGGTDTQYF. For the CDR3, the DNA is TGCGCCAGCAGCTTGAGCAGTAGCGGGGGCACAGATACGCAGTATTTT.